This T cell receptor beta chain was documented in a study of blood T cell repertoires in COVID-19. After removal of 4 bases from V and 2 bases from J, the junction contained 10 bases not matched to a gene. The CDR3 sequence is 16 residues long. Germline CDR1 SGHKS, CDR2 YYEKEE (reference sequence). Per the original methods: Reference gene primer amplification yielded estimated nucleated cell counts. The repertoire was sequenced with immunoSEQ multiplex PCR; TCRdb's copy has only in-frame clones and lacks some. V, J and clone size are those of that table, while D and trimming were read from the DNA. The data hold hundreds of thousands of clones, with around 89% observed a single time.

The sequenced material came from peripheral blood. This TCR was recovered from a woman between 25 and 40 years old with acute or convalescent COVID-19. The chain links TRBV5-5 to TRBJ2-3, with 7 bases matching TRBD2. CDR3 amino acids: CASSLLRLADTDTQYF. The CDR3 DNA reads TGTGCCAGCAGCCTACTCAGGCTAGCGGACACAGATACGCAGTATTTT. Together with reference TRBV5-5 and TRBJ2-3, the CDR3 gives the full variable domain: DAGVTQSPTHLIKTRGQQVTLRCSPISGHKSVSWYQQVLGQGPQFIFQYYEKEERGRGNFPDRFSARQFPNYSSELNVNALLLGDSALYLCASSLLRLADTDTQYFGPGTRLTVL.